These 29 T cell receptor beta chains came from one sample sequenced in a study of breast tumors, draining lymph nodes, adjacent tissues listed by TCRdb under 2016. The axillary draining lymph nodes of breast cancer patients were the source of the lymph node samples. Library preparation employed multiplex PCR. The run used an Illumina HiSeq 2000. The raw public data were reprocessed by TCRdb itself: fastp quality trimming at Q25, MiXCR clonotype calling, in-frame beta chains only. For every CDR3 protein sequence, its rows merge into one entry that carries the most common genes and DNA. The sample has about 140,000 distinct CDR3 sequences on record, about 31% of them singletons. About 2.5% of the sample is held by the ten biggest clonotypes. Sequenced input: axillary lymph node tissue. Every receptor here comes from a female donor with breast cancer. Some clones in this sample may be carry-over from other donors' samples.

This chain joins TRBV19 and TRBJ2-7; TRBD2 matches at 13 bases. The CDR3 sequence is 15 residues long. With 5 bases clipped from V and 2 bases from J, the junction kept 3 bases outside the gene matches. Germline V CDR1 and CDR2: LNHDA, SQIVND (reference sequence). The CDR3 here is CASSPGTSGTYEQYF. The CDR3 DNA is TGTGCCAGTAGTCCAGGGACTAGCGGGACCTACGAGCAGTACTTC.

This clonotype was observed many times. The rearrangement joins TRBV6-5 to TRBJ2-3, with TRBD2 as a possible D gene (6 bases). Germline loops: CDR1 MNHEY, CDR2 SVGAGI. The CDR3 is 15 residues long. Trimming removed 6 bases from V and 1 base from J, with 14 bases in between. CDR3 protein: CASSQRRGRTDTQYF. CDR3 sequence (DNA): TGTGCCAGCAGCCAACGGAGGGGTCGCACAGATACGCAGTATTTT.

As to this clonotype: A much larger clone differs by one base, so this may be a read error. The V call is TRBV10-1, the J call TRBJ2-5; no clear D gene. The CDR3 loop spans 14 amino acids. Germline V gene sequence: CDR1 WNHNN, CDR2 SYGVQD (reference sequence). The CDR3 DNA is TGCGCCAGCGGTGACCGCGCACCACCAGAGACCCAGTACTTC. Translated, it gives CASGDRAPPETQYF.

This clonotype has only a few counts. V usage is TRBV7-8 and J usage is TRBJ1-1; 8 bases are shared with TRBD1. V gave up 7 bases and J gave up 4 bases; unmatched junction bases: 5. Germline values: CDR1 SGHVS, CDR2 FQNEAQ. This CDR3 region has 13 residues. CDR3 coding DNA: TGTGCCAGCAAGGGACAGGTCCTCACTGAAGCTTTCTTT. Residues: CASKGQVLTEAFF.

This clonotype was observed many times. At one boundary the junction diverges from the germline segment, which might be a read error. The gene calls are TRBV7-7 and TRBJ2-5; D is uncertain. The length of the CDR3 is 14 residues. Germline CDR1 is SSHAT and CDR2 is FNYEAQ (reference sequence). CDR3 sequence reads: CASSLEAYQETQYF. CDR3 DNA sequence: TGTGCTAGCAGCTTAGAGGCGTACCAAGAGACCCAGTACTTC.

The genes are TRBV20-1 and TRBJ1-1, with D maybe TRBD1 (5 bases). Trimming removed 7 bases at V and 0 bases at J, with 15 bases between. The length of the CDR3 is 14 residues. CDR1 and CDR2 from the germline V gene are DFQATT and SNEGSKA (reference sequence). CDR3 in DNA: TGCAGTGTCCATTATCAGGGAATGAACACTGAAGCTTTCTTT. This gives the protein CSVHYQGMNTEAFF.

There are many counts of this clonotype. The CDR3 coding sequence is TGTGCCAGCAGCTCCGGACAGGTCAGACCCCTCCACTTT. Translation: CASSSGQVRPLHF. The chain employs TRBV7-2 and TRBJ1-6, with 7 positions matching TRBD1. This CDR3 region has 13 residues. The V segment lost 4 bases and the J segment 12 bases; nucleotides outside the gene matches: 6. Germline V gene lookup returns CDR1 SGHTA and CDR2 FQGNSA. The variable domain in full, with the rest retrieved from reference TRBV7-2 and TRBJ1-6, is GAGVSQSPSNKVTEKGKDVELRCDPISGHTALYWYRQSLGQGLEFLIYFQGNSAPDKSGLPSDRFSAERTGGSVSTLTIQRTQQEDSAVYLCASSSGQVRPLHFGNGTRLTVT.

V gene TRBV20-1 combines with J gene TRBJ1-6; D might be TRBD1 (6 bases). CDR1 is DFQATT, CDR2 SNEGSKA, per germline (reference sequence). The CDR3 sequence is 14 residues long. Trimming pared 0 bases from V and 14 bases from J, leaving 17 bases between. CDR3 sequence (DNA): TGCAGTGCTAGAGAGGCGGGGTGGGGGCCCACCCTCCACTTT. It specifies CSAREAGWGPTLHF.

The table lists this clonotype with many counts. In DNA form, the CDR3 reads TGTGCCAGCAGTGAAGGGATTTTAGCCCGCTCCTATAATTCACCCCTCCACTTT. The encoded protein is CASSEGILARSYNSPLHF. This sequence joins TRBV6-1 and TRBJ1-6; D remains unclear. This CDR3 region has 18 residues. Germline V CDR1 and CDR2: MNHNS, SASEGT. Trimming removed 1 base from V and 0 bases from J, with 13 bases in between.

This clonotype was detected only once. V usage is TRBV24-1 and J usage is TRBJ1-2; no firm D call. Between the trimmed V and J ends, which lost 6 bases and 2 bases, there was a span of 9 bases. CDR1 and CDR2 (germline): KGHDR, SFDVKD. The CDR3 loop spans 13 amino acids. For the CDR3, the DNA is TGTGCCACCAGTCGACTGAAGAACTATGGCTACACCTTC. It translates to CATSRLKNYGYTF.

Of note for this clonotype: A much larger clone is a single base away; this may be a read error. The chain carries TRBV27 and TRBJ1-2; 8 bases are a match to TRBD1. V gave up 8 bases and J gave up 4 bases; unmatched junction bases: 12. CDR1 and CDR2 (germline): MNHEY, SMNVEV (reference sequence). This CDR3 contains 15 residues. The CDR3 bases are TGTGCCAGCGGTCCCTGGACAGGGACCGGCTATGGCTACACCTTC. Its protein is CASGPWTGTGYGYTF.

The chain recombines TRBV7-8 with TRBJ2-7; no clear D. CDR1 is SGHVS, CDR2 FQNEAQ, per germline. V was cut by 5 bases and J by 4 bases, with 9 bases left in between. The CDR3 length is 12 residues. CDR3 coding DNA: TGTGCCAGCAGCCCGGATCGTTACGAGCAGTACGTC. Protein product: CASSPDRYEQYV.

This clonotype has a count of ten or more. V and J are TRBV15 and TRBJ2-5; the match to TRBD2 covers 7 bases. The CDR3 covers 16 residues. Germline V gives CDR1 LNHNV, CDR2 YYDKDF (reference sequence). The V and J ends lost 1 base and 4 bases, in that order; junction bases with no gene match: 9. Written as DNA, the CDR3 is TGTGCCACCAGCAGAGGTCCGAGCGGGGCCGTAGAGACCCAGTACTTC. This codes for CATSRGPSGAVETQYF.

The CDR3 DNA reads as TGCGCCAGCAGCTCGTTAGGCGAGCAGTACTTC. Protein: CASSSLGEQYF. The J gene is TRBJ2-7, the V gene TRBV5-1; the D is unclear. V lost 3 bases and J lost 6, with 7 bases in between. The CDR3 is 11 amino acids. The germline gives CDR1 SGHRS, CDR2 YFSETQ.

This clonotype was seen ten or more times. In DNA form, the CDR3 reads TGTGCCAGCAGCGTAAGGCAGGGGGTTACCCCCCCCTACGAGCAGTACTTC. Its protein product is CASSVRQGVTPPYEQYF. This sequence joins TRBV9 and TRBJ2-7; 7 bases match TRBD1. V lost 1 base to trimming and J lost 2 bases; unmatched junction nucleotides: 12. The germline V gene has CDR1 SGDLS and CDR2 YYNGEE. The CDR3 is 17 residues long.

This clonotype was counted many times. This chain joins TRBV6-6 and TRBJ1-5; D call uncertain. The CDR3 length is 16 residues. Germline CDR1 is MNHNY and CDR2 is SVGAGI (reference sequence). V lost 5 bases and J lost 0, with 14 bases in between. The CDR3 DNA reads TGTGCCAGCAGTCCCGCTGAAGGGAATAGCAATCAGCCCCAGCATTTT. Translated, it gives CASSPAEGNSNQPQHF.

With respect to this clonotype: A much larger clone sits a single nucleotide away, making a read error possible. The chain joins TRBV24-1 to TRBJ2-3; D may correspond to TRBD1 or TRBD2 (6 bases each). The V gene's germline CDR1 is KGHDR and CDR2 SFDVKD. This CDR3 contains 14 residues. The CDR3 loop reads CATSKGGDDYTQCF. The CDR3 coding sequence is TGTGCCACCAGTAAGGGGGGAGACGACTATACGCAGTGTTTT.

Comments on this clonotype: The DNA is omitted, as the CDR3 cannot be located on it reliably, and the CDR3 follows TCRdb's listing. The genes are TRBV12-3 or TRBV12-4 and TRBJ1-2. The CDR3 is 11 residues long, counting both termini. CDR3 protein: CASSFGSGNTF.

This clonotype was seen a few times. The junction does not match germline at one end; this may be a read error. This sequence joins TRBV6-6 and TRBJ1-5; the D is unclear. The CDR3 covers 15 residues. Looked up from germline, CDR1 is MNHNY and CDR2 is SVGAGI (reference sequence). CDR3 protein: CASSHSAASNQPQHF. Here the CDR3 DNA reads TGTGCCAGCAGTCACTCGGCAGCTAGCAATCAGCCCCAGCATTTT.

A word on this clonotype: A read error may explain this, as a much larger clone is one base away. The rearrangement uses TRBV12-3 or TRBV12-4 and TRBJ1-5; 9 positions match TRBD1. The CDR3 runs to 15 residues. Trimming took 3 bases from V and 7 from J; bases not matched to a gene: 7. CDR3 in amino acids: CASSFAGQGEQPQHF. The CDR3 DNA sequence: TGTGCCAGCAGTTTCGCGGGACAGGGAGAGCAGCCCCAGCATTTT.

This clonotype was observed many times. At one of its ends the junction is not consistent with the germline gene, which may arise from a read error. This chain joins TRBV7-9 and TRBJ2-5, with TRBD2 identical over 10 bases. The CDR3 covers 17 residues. Per germline, CDR1 SEHNR and CDR2 FQNEAQ (reference sequence). The CDR3 loop reads CASSLLPGLAVGEPQYF. In nucleotides, the CDR3 is TGTGCCAGCAGCCTTCTTCCCGGACTAGCGGTAGGAGAGCCCCAGTACTTC.

This clonotype has ten or more counts. The rearrangement joins TRBV6-1 to TRBJ2-7; 11 positions agree with TRBD1. CDR1 and CDR2 from the germline V gene are MNHNS and SASEGT. The CDR3 runs to 13 residues. Trimming removed 7 bases from V and 4 bases from J; junction bases left unmatched: 3. In nucleotides, the CDR3 is TGTGCCAGCATAGGACAGGGGGCTTACGAGCAGTACGTC. Amino acid sequence: CASIGQGAYEQYV.

This clonotype came up many times. The chain has TRBV7-9 and TRBJ1-4; no clear D gene. Germline values: CDR1 SEHNR, CDR2 FQNEAQ (reference sequence). This CDR3 comprises 18 residues. Trimming shortened V by 5 bases and J by 0 bases, and 19 bases separated the two germline ends. The DNA for the CDR3 is TGTGCCAGCAGCGATAGTTGGGCAGAGTATTCAACTAATGAAAAACTGTTTTTT. As protein: CASSDSWAEYSTNEKLFF. The variable domain in full, completed from reference TRBV7-9 and TRBJ1-4, reads DTGVSQNPRHKITKRGQNVTFRCDPISEHNRLYWYRQTLGQGPEFLTYFQNEAQLEKSRLLSDRFSAERPKGSFSTLEIQRTEQGDSAMYLCASSDSWAEYSTNEKLFFGSGTQLSVL.

This clonotype was detected many times. This chain uses TRBV18 with TRBJ1-2; 10 bases are shared with TRBD1. The CDR3 contains 17 residues. Germline CDR1 reads KGHSH; CDR2 reads LQKENI. Trimming at V came to 2 bases and at J to 1 base, leaving 7 bases not matched to a gene. CDR3 nucleotides: TGTGCCAGCTCACCATCGACAGGGGGCGCGGGTAACTATGGCTACACCTTC. Translated, it gives CASSPSTGGAGNYGYTF.

This clonotype was seen a few times. Just one base apart from a much larger clone, this may be a read error. The conserved final phenylalanine or tryptophan is absent from the CDR3, which likely points to a read error. The J gene is TRBJ2-1, the V gene TRBV20-1; no firm D call. CDR1 is DFQATT and CDR2 is SNEGSKA in the germline V gene (reference sequence). CDR3 length: 10 amino acids. Trimming removed 4 bases at V and 5 bases at J, with 3 bases between. The CDR3 reads CSAMDNEQFS. The CDR3, as DNA: TGCAGTGCTATGGACAATGAGCAGTTCTCC.

Remarks on this clonotype: The junction shows a germline mismatch at one end, possibly a read error. This chain joins TRBV2 and TRBJ1-4; 8 nucleotides align to TRBD1. Germline CDR1 reads SNHLY; CDR2 reads FYNNEI. The CDR3 totals 13 residues. The CDR3 DNA reads TGTGCCAGCAGACAGGGGGGGCGGGAAAGACTGTTTTTT. Protein sequence: CASRQGGRERLFF.

The chain recombines TRBV19 with TRBJ2-3; D is unresolved. The CDR3 sequence is 13 residues long. The germline V and J ends were trimmed by 8 bases and 9 bases, with 18 bases remaining between them. Looked up from germline, CDR1 is LNHDA and CDR2 is SQIVND (reference sequence). CDR3: CASDAAPRRTQYF. The CDR3 DNA is TGTGCCAGTGATGCGGCGCCCCGAAGAACGCAGTATTTT.

J is TRBJ2-3 and V is TRBV9; no reliable D call. The CDR3 has 15 amino acids. V was clipped by 4 bases and J by 0 bases, with 12 bases between them. Germline CDR1 SGDLS, CDR2 YYNGEE. As DNA, the CDR3 is TGTGCCAGCAGCACTCGACCCAGTAGCACAGATACGCAGTATTTT. Its protein product is CASSTRPSSTDTQYF.

Points on this clonotype: A much larger clone is a single base away; this may be a read error. The V gene is TRBV2, the J gene TRBJ1-4; 9 bases line up with TRBD1. In germline, CDR1 is SNHLY, CDR2 FYNNEI. The CDR3 is 19 amino acids. In nucleotides, the CDR3 is TGTGCCGGCAGTCCGGGACAGGGTGAGGTTGGGCAAGTTAGTGAAAACCTGTTTTTT. Protein product: CAGSPGQGEVGQVSENLFF.